Sequencing of this T cell receptor beta chain was carried out in a study of blood T cell repertoires in COVID-19. This clone was counted a few times. Trimming removed 5 bases from V and 1 base from J, with 8 bases in between. The CDR3 length is 13 residues. Only in-frame clones appear in the TCRdb table, and some are missing; sequencing was by immunoSEQ multiplex PCR. Of 15,000 to 20,000 clones in the sample, approximately 89% were seen once. What was sequenced was peripheral blood. The V and J genes are TRBV12-3 or TRBV12-4 and TRBJ2-5, with D perhaps TRBD2 (6 bases). This receptor was obtained from a human donor in a cohort sampled during active COVID-19. CDR3 protein: CASSRGGQETQYF. Here the CDR3 DNA reads TGTGCCAGCAGTCGGGGAGGCCAAGAGACCCAGTACTTC.